Here is one T cell receptor (beta chain) with its context. Its specificity is unknown. This entry comes from a study of yellow fever vaccine responses in identical twins. TCRdb re-called the RT-PCR reads with MiXCR, one entry per CDR3 protein. The table includes roughly 5,700 distinct CDR3 sequences, 77% detected once. Whole-study findings and limits: Twins showed a vaccine T cell response that reportedly seemed partly convergent, partly personalized.

V was shortened by 2 bases and J by 1 base, with 3 bases between the two germline ends. There are 13 residues in the CDR3. CDR1 and CDR2 (germline): SGHAT, FQDESV (reference sequence). V usage is TRBV11-1 and J usage is TRBJ1-3; no firm D call. The clonotype was recovered from a woman in her late teens or twenties who received the yellow fever vaccine. Sequencing used T cells from blood (PBMCs), unsorted or a sorted subset (not recorded which), obtained before or after yellow fever vaccination (not recorded which). The CDR3 sequence is CASSLPSGNTIYF. For the CDR3, the DNA is TGTGCCAGCAGCTTACCGTCTGGAAACACCATATATTTT.